This section outlines one T cell receptor (beta chain) sequence together with its context. The data originate from a study of blood T cell repertoires in COVID-19. Study background: T cells, B-cell-depleted T cells, or PBMCs provided the cDNA or gDNA that served as material.

The repertoire was sequenced with immunoSEQ multiplex PCR; TCRdb's copy has only in-frame clones and lacks some. The top ten hold 2.2% of the sample, which has hundreds of thousands of clones, about nine tenths seen once. The sample consisted of peripheral blood. The receptor comes from a woman in her forties or fifties with acute or convalescent COVID-19.

CDR3 DNA: TGTGCCAGCAGTACCGGGGGCACCGGGGAGCTGTTTTTT. Translated: CASSTGGTGELFF. The gene calls are TRBV6-5 and TRBJ2-2; TRBD2 is a possible D gene (6 bases). The CDR3 runs 13 residues. The V end was cut by 5 bases, the J end by 4 bases, with 8 bases between. The germline V gene has CDR1 MNHEY and CDR2 SVGAGI.